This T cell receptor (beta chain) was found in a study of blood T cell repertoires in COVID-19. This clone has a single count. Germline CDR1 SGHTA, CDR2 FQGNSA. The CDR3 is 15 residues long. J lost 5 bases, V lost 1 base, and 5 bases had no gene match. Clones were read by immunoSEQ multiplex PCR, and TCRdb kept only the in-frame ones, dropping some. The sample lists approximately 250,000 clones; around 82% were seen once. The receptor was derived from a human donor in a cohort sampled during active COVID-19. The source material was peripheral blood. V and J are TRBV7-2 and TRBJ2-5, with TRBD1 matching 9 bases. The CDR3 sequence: CASSLVWTGDETQYF. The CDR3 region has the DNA TGTGCCAGCAGCTTAGTCTGGACAGGGGACGAGACCCAGTACTTC. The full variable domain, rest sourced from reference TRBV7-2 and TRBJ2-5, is GAGVSQSPSNKVTEKGKDVELRCDPISGHTALYWYRQSLGQGLEFLIYFQGNSAPDKSGLPSDRFSAERTGGSVSTLTIQRTQQEDSAVYLCASSLVWTGDETQYFGPGTRLLVL.